This T cell receptor (beta chain) was retrieved from a study of cytomegalovirus exposure and HLA in healthy donors. Broader study findings: The listing of 150 or so TCR beta chains classed them as cytomegalovirus-associated. Reports described diagnosis of cytomegalovirus status by the classifier as highly specific and sensitive.

Trimming took 1 base from V and 0 from J, leaving 11 bases between them. Germline CDR1 is MGHDK and CDR2 is SYGVNS. CDR3 length equals 16 residues. Assay used: immunoSEQ multiplex PCR; TCRdb lists only in-frame clones, some missing. The table records approximately 190,000 clones, around 80% of them present only once. Points on this clone: Its antigen is not identified.

The source of this sequence is a woman under 40 in good health and CMV-seropositive. The rearrangement links TRBV25-1 to TRBJ2-3, with D perhaps TRBD2 (5 bases). Material: PBMCs. The CDR3 nucleotides read TGTGCCAGCAGTGAATTGAGCGGAGTAAGCACAGATACGCAGTATTTT. Amino acid sequence: CASSELSGVSTDTQYF.